A selection of T cell receptor beta chains follows, all from one sample in a study of blood T cell repertoires in COVID-19. Clones were read by immunoSEQ multiplex PCR, and TCRdb kept only the in-frame ones, dropping some. The repertoire consists of some 99,000 clones, with 80% occurring once and the leading ten covering about 4.5%. Material for sequencing was peripheral blood. Receptors were obtained from a human donor in a cohort sampled during active or convalescent COVID-19. CDR3s include the opening cysteine and the closing phenylalanine or tryptophan. D genes are given only for firm matches. Rows may omit the clone size; those that give it use once, few, many or a size class.

d_gene	v_gene	abundance	j_gene	CDR3nt	CDR3aa
TRBD2	TRBV9	NA	TRBJ2-7	TGTGCCAGCAGCACCGGGACTAGCGGGGACTACGAGCAGTACTTC	CASSTGTSGDYEQYF
NA	TRBV5-1	NA	TRBJ1-4	TGCGCCAGCAGCTTGATGGCCATGGATGAAAAACTGTTTTTT	CASSLMAMDEKLFF
TRBD2	TRBV5-1	NA	TRBJ2-7	TGCGCCAGCAGCTCCGGGACTAGCGGGACCGTCGAGCAGTACTTC	CASSSGTSGTVEQYF
NA	TRBV27	NA	TRBJ2-7	TGTGCCAGCAGCCCTCAGGGGTGGCCTAACGAGCAGTACTTC	CASSPQGWPNEQYF
TRBD1	TRBV27	NA	TRBJ1-6	TGTGCCAGCAGTTTATCGACAGGGGGGGAGGTTCCCCTCCACTTT	CASSLSTGGEVPLHF
NA	TRBV12-5	NA	TRBJ1-2	TGTGCTAGTGTCATGACAGCTAACTATGGCTACACCTTC	CASVMTANYGYTF
NA	TRBV5-6	NA	TRBJ2-3	TGTGCCAGCAGCTTGACCTCCGGGAGCCGCACAGATACGCAGTATTTT	CASSLTSGSRTDTQYF
NA	TRBV7-9	NA	TRBJ2-5	TGTGCCAGCAGCTTATCCGGGACTGTGGAGACCCAGTACTTC	CASSLSGTVETQYF
NA	TRBV20-1	NA	TRBJ2-7	TGCAGTGCTACGGTTTTCTCCGAGCAGTACTTC	CSATVFSEQYF
TRBD1	TRBV7-2	few	TRBJ2-5	TGTGCCAGCAGCTTAGGGGGGACAGGGTGGGGAGAGACCCAGTACTTC	CASSLGGTGWGETQYF
NA	TRBV7-2	NA	TRBJ1-6	TGTGCCAGCAGCTTAGAGACAGCAAATTCACCCCTCCACTTT	CASSLETANSPLHF
NA	TRBV4-1	many	TRBJ1-2	TGCGCCAGCAGCCAAGCCCCGTACACACCTAACTATGGCTACACCTTC	CASSQAPYTPNYGYTF
TRBD2	TRBV5-4	NA	TRBJ2-5	TGTGCCAGCAGCTTGATCGGGGGGGGCTCGACCCAGTACTTC	CASSLIGGGSTQYF
NA	TRBV6-4	NA	TRBJ2-1	TGTGCCAGCAGTGACTCCCACCCCGCAGATGAGCAGTTCTTC	CASSDSHPADEQFF
NA	TRBV28	NA	TRBJ2-7	TGTGCCAGCTTAGGGGTGACCCTCTCCTACGAGCAGTACTTC	CASLGVTLSYEQYF
TRBD1	TRBV5-1	NA	TRBJ1-4	TGCGCCAGCAGCTTTGTGGCAGGGGGAGGTGAAAAACTGTTTTTT	CASSFVAGGGEKLFF
NA	TRBV7-2	NA	TRBJ1-2	TGTGCCAGCAGCTTAGACATCCCCGATGGCTACACCTTC	CASSLDIPDGYTF
TRBD2	TRBV6-2/TRBV6-3	NA	TRBJ2-5	TGTGCCAGCAGTTACGTTGGCGAGCGGGGGGCCCAGTACTTC	CASSYVGERGAQYF
NA	TRBV28	NA	TRBJ2-7	TGTGCCAGCAGTTTCCATCTCAGAACCTACGAGCAGTACTTC	CASSFHLRTYEQYF
TRBD1	TRBV28	NA	TRBJ2-7	TGTGCCAGCATTAACAGGGGATCCTACGAGCAGTACTTC	CASINRGSYEQYF
NA	TRBV10-2	NA	TRBJ1-2	TGCGCCAGCAGCGAGGGACTCCGAACAGCCATTTATATGGGCTACACCTTC	CASSEGLRTAIYMGYTF
TRBD1	TRBV19	few	TRBJ2-7	TGTGCCAGTACCTCCGGGACAGGGACCTACGAGCAGTACTTC	CASTSGTGTYEQYF
NA	TRBV14	NA	TRBJ2-7	TGTGCCAGCAGCCAAGATAACCGCGGCTACGAGCAGTACTTC	CASSQDNRGYEQYF
NA	TRBV27	NA	TRBJ2-3	TGTGCCAGCAGTTTATCATCAGGTCCAGATACGCAGTATTTT	CASSLSSGPDTQYF
NA	TRBV9	few	TRBJ2-3	TGTGCCAGCAGCGCAACTCGGGTTGCTTTCAGCACAGATACGCAGTATTTT	CASSATRVAFSTDTQYF
TRBD2	TRBV11-2	NA	TRBJ2-3	TGTGCCAGCAGCCCTAGGGGCCTAGCGGGGGGGTACACAGATACGCAGTATTTT	CASSPRGLAGGYTDTQYF
TRBD1	TRBV5-1	NA	TRBJ1-2	TGCGCCAGCAGCTCCGTGACGAACAGGGGAAGGGGCTACACCTTC	CASSSVTNRGRGYTF
NA	TRBV23-1	NA	TRBJ2-3	TGCGCCAGCGTTGAGGGGGTGGGTACGCAGTATTTT	CASVEGVGTQYF
NA	TRBV4-1	NA	TRBJ2-7	TGCGCCAGCAGCCAGGGAGCCGACAGGATAACCTACGAGCAGTACTTC	CASSQGADRITYEQYF
NA	TRBV24-1	NA	TRBJ1-5	TGTGCCACCAGTGCGGGGGATCAGCCCCAGCATTTT	CATSAGDQPQHF
NA	TRBV2	NA	TRBJ2-3	TGTGCCAGCCAAGGGTGGCCGACCCGGGAACACACAGATACGCAGTATTTT	CASQGWPTREHTDTQYF
TRBD2	TRBV7-8	NA	TRBJ2-3	TGTGCCAGCAGCTTAGGACTAGCGGGAGGCCGGGATACGCAGTATTTT	CASSLGLAGGRDTQYF